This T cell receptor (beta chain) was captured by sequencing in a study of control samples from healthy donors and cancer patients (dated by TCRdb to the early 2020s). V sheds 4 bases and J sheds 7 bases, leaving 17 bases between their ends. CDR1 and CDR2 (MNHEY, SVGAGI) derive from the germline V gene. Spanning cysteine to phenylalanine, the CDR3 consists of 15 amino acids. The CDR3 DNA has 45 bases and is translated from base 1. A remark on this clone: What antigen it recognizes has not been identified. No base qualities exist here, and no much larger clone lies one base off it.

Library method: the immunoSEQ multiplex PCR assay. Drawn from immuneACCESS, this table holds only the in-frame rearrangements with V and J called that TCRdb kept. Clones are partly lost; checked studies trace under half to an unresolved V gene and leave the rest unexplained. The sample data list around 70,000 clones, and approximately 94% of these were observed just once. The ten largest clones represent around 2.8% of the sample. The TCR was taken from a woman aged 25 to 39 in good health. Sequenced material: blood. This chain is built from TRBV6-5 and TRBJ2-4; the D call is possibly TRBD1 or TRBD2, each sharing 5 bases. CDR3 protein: CASSSTVGELNIQYF. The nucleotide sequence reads TGTGCCAGCAGTTCGACGGTAGGGGAGCTGAACATTCAGTACTTC.